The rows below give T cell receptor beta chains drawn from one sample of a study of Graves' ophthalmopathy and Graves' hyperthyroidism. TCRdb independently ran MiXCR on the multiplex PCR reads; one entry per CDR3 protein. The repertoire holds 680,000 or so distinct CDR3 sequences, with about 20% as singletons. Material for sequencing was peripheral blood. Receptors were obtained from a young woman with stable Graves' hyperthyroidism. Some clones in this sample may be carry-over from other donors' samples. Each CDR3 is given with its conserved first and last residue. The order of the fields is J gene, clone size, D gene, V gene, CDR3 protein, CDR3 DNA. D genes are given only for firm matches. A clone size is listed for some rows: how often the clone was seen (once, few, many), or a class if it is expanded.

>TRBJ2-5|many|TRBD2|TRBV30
CAWRRRGGRETQYF
TGTGCCTGGAGGCGACGGGGGGGCCGTGAGACCCAGTACTTC
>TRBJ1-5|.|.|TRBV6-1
CASRPGFPVDQPQHF
TGTGCCAGCAGACCAGGGTTCCCGGTCGATCAGCCCCAGCATTTT
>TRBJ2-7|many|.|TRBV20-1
CSARGLSSYEQYF
TGCAGTGCGAGGGGCCTCTCAAGCTACGAGCAGTACTTC
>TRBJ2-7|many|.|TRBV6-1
CASSEMLVPYEQYF
TGTGCCAGCAGTGAAATGCTAGTTCCCTACGAGCAGTACTTC
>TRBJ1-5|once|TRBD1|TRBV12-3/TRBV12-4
CASKGTGGYSNQPQHF
TGTGCCAGCAAAGGGACAGGGGGTTATAGCAATCAGCCCCAGCATTTT
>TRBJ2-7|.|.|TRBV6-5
CASSYQGDEQYF
TGTGCCAGCAGTTACCAAGGGGATGAGCAGTACTTC
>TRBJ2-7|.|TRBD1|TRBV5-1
CASSGRQGAREQYF
TGCGCCAGCAGCGGGAGACAGGGGGCACGCGAGCAGTACTTC
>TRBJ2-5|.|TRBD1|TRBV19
CASTPGGEGVETQYF
TGTGCCAGTACTCCAGGGGGCGAGGGAGTAGAGACCCAGTACTTC
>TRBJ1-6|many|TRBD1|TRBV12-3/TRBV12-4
CASSLTGGGESPLHF
TGTGCCAGCAGTTTGACAGGGGGCGGCGAATCACCCCTCCACTTT
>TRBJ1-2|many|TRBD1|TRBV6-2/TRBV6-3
CASSPLRTGANYGYTF
TGTGCCAGCAGTCCACTTCGGACAGGAGCTAACTATGGCTACACCTTC
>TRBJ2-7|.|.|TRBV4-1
CASSRGFSYEQYF
TGCGCCAGCAGCCGAGGTTTCTCCTACGAGCAGTACTTC
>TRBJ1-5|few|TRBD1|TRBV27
CASSRQGMGYSNQPQHF
TGTGCCAGCAGTAGACAGGGGATGGGATATAGCAATCAGCCCCAGCATTTT
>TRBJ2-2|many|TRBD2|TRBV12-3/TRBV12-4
CASSQPTSTYTGELFF
TGTGCCAGCAGCCAGCCGACTAGCACCTACACCGGGGAGCTGTTTTTT
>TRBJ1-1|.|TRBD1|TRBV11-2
CASTVGNRGYNTEAFF
TGTGCCAGCACGGTCGGGAACAGGGGGTACAACACTGAAGCTTTCTTT
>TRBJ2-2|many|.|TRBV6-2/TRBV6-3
CASSSTVEITGELFF
TGTGCCAGCAGTTCCACGGTGGAGATCACCGGGGAGCTGTTTTTT
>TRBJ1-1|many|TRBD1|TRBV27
CASSSTGVVLNTEAFF
TGTGCCAGCAGTTCAACAGGGGTGGTATTAAACACTGAAGCTTTCTTT
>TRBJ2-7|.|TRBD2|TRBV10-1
CASSESIAGEQYF
TGCGCCAGCAGTGAGTCTATAGCGGGAGAGCAGTACTTC
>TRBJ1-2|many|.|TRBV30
CAWSVGDYGYTF
TGTGCCTGGAGTGTAGGGGACTATGGCTACACCTTC
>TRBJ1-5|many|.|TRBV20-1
CSASGDSNQPQHF
TGCAGTGCTAGTGGGGATAGCAATCAGCCCCAGCATTTT
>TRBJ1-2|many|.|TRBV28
CASRADANYGYTF
TGTGCCAGCAGAGCGGACGCTAACTATGGCTACACCTTC
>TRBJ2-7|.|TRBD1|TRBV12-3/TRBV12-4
CASTPTGNDYEQYF
TGTGCCAGCACCCCGACAGGGAATGATTACGAGCAGTACTTC
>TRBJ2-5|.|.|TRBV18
CASSPPNSNPQETQYF
TGTGCCAGCTCACCACCGAACAGCAACCCTCAAGAGACCCAGTACTTC
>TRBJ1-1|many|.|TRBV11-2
CASSSTHRAPEAFF
TGTGCCAGCAGCTCAACCCACAGGGCCCCTGAAGCTTTCTTT
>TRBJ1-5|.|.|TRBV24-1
CATSGADSGNQPQHF
TGTGCCACCAGTGGGGCAGACAGCGGCAATCAGCCCCAGCATTTT
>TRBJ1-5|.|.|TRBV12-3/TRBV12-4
CASSGGHGGYQPQHF
TGTGCCAGCAGTGGGGGACACGGGGGTTATCAGCCCCAGCATTTT
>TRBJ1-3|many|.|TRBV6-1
CASSSQGLGGNTIYF
TGTGCCAGCAGCTCCCAGGGGCTGGGCGGGAACACCATATATTTT
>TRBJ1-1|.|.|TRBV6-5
CASSYGGGETEAFF
TGTGCCAGCAGTTACGGGGGCGGCGAAACTGAAGCTTTCTTT
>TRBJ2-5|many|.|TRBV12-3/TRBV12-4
CASSRHQETQYF
TGTGCCAGCAGTCGGCATCAAGAGACCCAGTACTTC
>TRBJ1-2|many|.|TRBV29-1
CSVTTGASGYGYTF
TGCAGCGTAACCACCGGGGCCAGTGGATATGGCTACACCTTC
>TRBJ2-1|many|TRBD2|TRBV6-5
CASSYREGHPSYNEQFF
TGTGCCAGCAGTTACCGGGAGGGGCACCCCTCCTACAATGAGCAGTTCTTC
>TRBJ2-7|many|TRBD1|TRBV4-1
CASSPMGQPSYEQYF
TGCGCCAGCAGCCCGATGGGACAGCCCTCCTACGAGCAGTACTTC
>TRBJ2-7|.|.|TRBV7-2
CASSSQGSSCEQYF
TGTGCCAGCAGCTCCCAAGGGAGTAGTTGCGAGCAGTACTTC
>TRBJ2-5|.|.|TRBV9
CASSVGWGVETQYF
TGTGCCAGCAGCGTAGGCTGGGGCGTCGAGACCCAGTACTTC
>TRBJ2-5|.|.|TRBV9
CASSVGARWAQETQYF
TGTGCCAGCAGCGTAGGAGCACGGTGGGCCCAAGAGACCCAGTACTTC
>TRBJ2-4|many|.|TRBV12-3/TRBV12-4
CASSLSDSLAKNIQYF
TGTGCCAGCAGTTTATCGGACAGTTTAGCCAAAAACATTCAGTACTTC
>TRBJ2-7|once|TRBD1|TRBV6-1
CASRGLRQGPYEQYF
TGTGCCAGCAGGGGGTTGCGACAGGGACCCTACGAGCAGTACTTC
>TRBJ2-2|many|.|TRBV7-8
CASSLASQGFGELFF
TGTGCCAGCAGCTTAGCGTCACAAGGGTTCGGGGAGCTGTTTTTT
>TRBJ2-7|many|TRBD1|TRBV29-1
CSVLTGTSTYEQYF
TGCAGCGTTCTGACAGGGACATCTACGTACGAGCAGTACTTC
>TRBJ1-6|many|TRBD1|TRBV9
CASSDPRTGDNSPLHF
TGTGCCAGCAGCGATCCAAGGACAGGGGACAACTCACCCCTCCACTTT
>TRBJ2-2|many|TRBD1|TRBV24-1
CATGPGGVAGELFF
TGTGCCACCGGACCAGGGGGCGTCGCGGGGGAGCTGTTTTTT
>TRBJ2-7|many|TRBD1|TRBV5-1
CASSGGQIYEQYF
TGCGCCAGCAGCGGGGGACAGATCTACGAGCAGTACTTC
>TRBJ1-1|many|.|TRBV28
CASSLRQVAEAFF
TGTGCCAGCAGTTTGCGACAGGTCGCTGAAGCTTTCTTT
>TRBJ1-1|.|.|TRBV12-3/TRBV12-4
CAVQAFMNTEAFF
TGTGCCGTTCAGGCATTCATGAACACTGAAGCTTTCTTT
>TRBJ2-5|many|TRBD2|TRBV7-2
CASSFTGGQETQYF
TGTGCCAGCAGCTTCACGGGGGGGCAAGAGACCCAGTACTTC
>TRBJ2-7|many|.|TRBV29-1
CSASRGAGNSYEQYF
TGCAGCGCCTCAAGGGGGGCAGGGAACTCCTACGAGCAGTACTTC
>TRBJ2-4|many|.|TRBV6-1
CASMRGTSPTLDIQYF
TGTGCCAGCATGAGAGGGACGTCACCGACTCTGGACATTCAGTACTTC
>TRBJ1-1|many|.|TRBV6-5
CASSYWAGGNTEAFF
TGTGCCAGCAGTTACTGGGCAGGCGGGAACACTGAAGCTTTCTTT
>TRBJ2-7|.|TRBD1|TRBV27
CASSEDRGVPLGREQYF
TGTGCCAGCAGTGAGGACAGGGGTGTTCCCCTCGGTAGGGAGCAGTACTTC
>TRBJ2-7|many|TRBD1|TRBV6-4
CASNPGDRWGFEPYEQYF
TGTGCCAGCAACCCGGGGGACAGGTGGGGCTTCGAACCCTACGAGCAGTACTTC
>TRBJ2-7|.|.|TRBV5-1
CASSLLAAPSYEQYF
TGCGCCAGCAGCTTGCTGGCAGCCCCCTCCTACGAGCAGTACTTC
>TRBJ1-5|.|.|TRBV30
CAWSVGGGEQPQHF
TGTGCCTGGAGTGTAGGAGGGGGTGAGCAGCCCCAGCATTTT
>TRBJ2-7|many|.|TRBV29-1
CSVVDSSYEQYF
TGCAGCGTCGTGGACAGTTCCTACGAGCAGTACTTC
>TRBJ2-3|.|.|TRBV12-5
CASGLEPGATQYF
TGTGCTAGTGGTTTGGAACCCGGGGCTACGCAGTATTTT